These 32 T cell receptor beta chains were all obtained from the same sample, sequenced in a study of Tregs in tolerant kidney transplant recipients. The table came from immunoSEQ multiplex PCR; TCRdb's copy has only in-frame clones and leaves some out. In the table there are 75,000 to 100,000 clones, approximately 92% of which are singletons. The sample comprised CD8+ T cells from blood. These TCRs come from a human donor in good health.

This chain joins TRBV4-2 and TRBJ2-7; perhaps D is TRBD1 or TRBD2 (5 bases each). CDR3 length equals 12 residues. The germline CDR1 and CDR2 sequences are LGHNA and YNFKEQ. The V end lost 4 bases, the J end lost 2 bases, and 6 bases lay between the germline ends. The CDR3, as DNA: TGTGCCAGCAGCCGGGGGACCTACGAGCAGTACTTC. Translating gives CASSRGTYEQYF.

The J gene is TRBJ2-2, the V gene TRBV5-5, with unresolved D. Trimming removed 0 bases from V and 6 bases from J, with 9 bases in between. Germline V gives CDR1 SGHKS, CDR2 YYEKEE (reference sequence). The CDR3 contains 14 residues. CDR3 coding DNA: TGTGCCAGCAGCTTGGGCGTATCGTCCGGGGAGCTGTTTTTT. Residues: CASSLGVSSGELFF.

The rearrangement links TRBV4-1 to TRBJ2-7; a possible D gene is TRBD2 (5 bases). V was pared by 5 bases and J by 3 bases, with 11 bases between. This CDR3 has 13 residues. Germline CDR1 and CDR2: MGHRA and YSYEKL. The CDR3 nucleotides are TGCGCCAGCAGCTTCGGGGTAGGCTACGAGCAGTACTTC. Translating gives CASSFGVGYEQYF.

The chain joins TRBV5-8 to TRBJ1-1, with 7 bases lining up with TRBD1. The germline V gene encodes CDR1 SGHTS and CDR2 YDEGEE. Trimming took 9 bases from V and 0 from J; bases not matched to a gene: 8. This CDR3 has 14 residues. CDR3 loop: CATPRGRMNTEAFF. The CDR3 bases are TGTGCCACCCCCAGGGGGAGGATGAACACTGAAGCTTTCTTT.

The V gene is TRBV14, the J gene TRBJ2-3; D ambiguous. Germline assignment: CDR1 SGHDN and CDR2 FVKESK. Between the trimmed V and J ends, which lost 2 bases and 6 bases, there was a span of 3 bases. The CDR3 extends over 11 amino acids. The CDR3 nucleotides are TGTGCCAGCAGCCAACTGGATACGCAGTATTTT. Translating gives CASSQLDTQYF.

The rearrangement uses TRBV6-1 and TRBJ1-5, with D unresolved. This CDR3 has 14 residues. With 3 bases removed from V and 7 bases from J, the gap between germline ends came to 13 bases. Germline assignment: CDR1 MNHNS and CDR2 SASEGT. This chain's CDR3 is CASSEEGAVQPQHF. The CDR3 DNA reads TGTGCCAGCAGTGAGGAGGGTGCAGTGCAGCCCCAGCATTTT.

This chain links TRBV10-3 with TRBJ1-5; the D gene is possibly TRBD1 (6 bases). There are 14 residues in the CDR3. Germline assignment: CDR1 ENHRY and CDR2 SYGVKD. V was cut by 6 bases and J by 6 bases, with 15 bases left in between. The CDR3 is CAISSGRGGQPQHF. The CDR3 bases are TGTGCCATCAGCTCCGGGAGGGGGGGTCAGCCCCAGCATTTT.

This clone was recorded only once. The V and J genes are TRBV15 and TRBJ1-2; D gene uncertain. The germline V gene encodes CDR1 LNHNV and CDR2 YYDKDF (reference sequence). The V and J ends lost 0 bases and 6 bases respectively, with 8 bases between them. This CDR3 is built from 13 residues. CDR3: CATSREGGDGYTF. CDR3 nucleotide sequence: TGTGCCACCAGCAGAGAGGGCGGAGATGGCTACACCTTC.

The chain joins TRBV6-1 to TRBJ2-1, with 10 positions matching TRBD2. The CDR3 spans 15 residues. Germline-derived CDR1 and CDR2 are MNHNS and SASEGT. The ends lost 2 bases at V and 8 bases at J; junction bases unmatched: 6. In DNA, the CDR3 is TGTGCCAGCAGTGAATATGGGACTAGCGCCGATGAGCAGTTCTTC. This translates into CASSEYGTSADEQFF.

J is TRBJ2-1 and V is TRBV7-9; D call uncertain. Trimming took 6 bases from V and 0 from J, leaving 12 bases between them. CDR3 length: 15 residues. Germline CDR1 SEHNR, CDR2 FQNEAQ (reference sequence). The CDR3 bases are TGTGCCAGCAGGCCCGCGTCAAGCTCCTACAATGAGCAGTTCTTC. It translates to CASRPASSSYNEQFF.

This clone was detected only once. CDR3 coding DNA: TGTGCCAGCAGTTTTGGAGGGACCTACAATGAGCAGTTCTTC. Translating gives CASSFGGTYNEQFF. The J gene is TRBJ2-1, the V gene TRBV27, with D perhaps TRBD2 (6 bases). V was clipped by 3 bases and J by 2 bases, with 8 bases between them. CDR3 length: 14 residues. Germline V gives CDR1 MNHEY, CDR2 SMNVEV (reference sequence).

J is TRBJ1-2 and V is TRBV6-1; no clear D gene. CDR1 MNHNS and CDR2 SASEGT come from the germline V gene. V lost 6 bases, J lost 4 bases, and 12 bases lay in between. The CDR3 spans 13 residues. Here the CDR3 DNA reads TGTGCCAGCAGAGAACAGATACTCTATGGCTACACCTTC. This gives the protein CASREQILYGYTF.

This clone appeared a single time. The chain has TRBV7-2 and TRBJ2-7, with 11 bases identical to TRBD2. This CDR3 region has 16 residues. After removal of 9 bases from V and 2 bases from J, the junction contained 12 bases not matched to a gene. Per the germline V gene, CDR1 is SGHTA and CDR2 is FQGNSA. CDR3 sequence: CARQIMTSGVTYEQYF. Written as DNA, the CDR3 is TGTGCCAGGCAAATCATGACTAGCGGGGTGACCTACGAGCAGTACTTC.

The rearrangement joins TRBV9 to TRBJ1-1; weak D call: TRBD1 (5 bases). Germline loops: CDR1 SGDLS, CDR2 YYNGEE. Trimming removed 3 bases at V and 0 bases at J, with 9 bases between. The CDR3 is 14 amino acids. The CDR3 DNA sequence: TGTGCCAGCAGCGCGGACATTTTGAACACTGAAGCTTTCTTT. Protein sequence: CASSADILNTEAFF.

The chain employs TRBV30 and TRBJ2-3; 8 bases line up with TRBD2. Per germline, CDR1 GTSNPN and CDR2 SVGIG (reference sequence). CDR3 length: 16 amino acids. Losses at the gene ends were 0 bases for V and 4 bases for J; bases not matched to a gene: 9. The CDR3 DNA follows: TGTGCCTGGAGTGTGGGACTAGGGGCGCCAGCAGATACGCAGTATTTT. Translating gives CAWSVGLGAPADTQYF.

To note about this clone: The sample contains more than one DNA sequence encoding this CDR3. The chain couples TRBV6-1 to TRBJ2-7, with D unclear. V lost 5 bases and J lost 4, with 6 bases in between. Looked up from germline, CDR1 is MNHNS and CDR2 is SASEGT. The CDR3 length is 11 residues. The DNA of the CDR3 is TGTGCCAGCAGTCCCTCTTACGAGCAGTACTTC. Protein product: CASSPSYEQYF.

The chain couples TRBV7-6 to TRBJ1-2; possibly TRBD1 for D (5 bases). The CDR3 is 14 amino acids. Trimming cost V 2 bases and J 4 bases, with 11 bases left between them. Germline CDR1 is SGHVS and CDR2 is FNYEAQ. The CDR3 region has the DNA TGTGCCAGCAGCTTATTTGGGGGATCCTATGGCTACACCTTC. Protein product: CASSLFGGSYGYTF. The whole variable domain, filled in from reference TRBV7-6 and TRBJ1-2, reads GAGVSQSPRYKVTKRGQDVALRCDPISGHVSLYWYRQALGQGPEFLTYFNYEAQQDKSGLPNDRFSAERPEGSISTLTIQRTEQRDSAMYRCASSLFGGSYGYTFGSGTRLTVV.

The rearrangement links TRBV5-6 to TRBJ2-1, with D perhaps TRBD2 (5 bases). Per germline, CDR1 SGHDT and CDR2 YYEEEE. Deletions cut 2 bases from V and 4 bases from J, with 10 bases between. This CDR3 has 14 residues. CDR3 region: CASSLRERYNEQFF. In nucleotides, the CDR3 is TGTGCCAGCAGCTTACGAGAGCGGTACAATGAGCAGTTCTTC.

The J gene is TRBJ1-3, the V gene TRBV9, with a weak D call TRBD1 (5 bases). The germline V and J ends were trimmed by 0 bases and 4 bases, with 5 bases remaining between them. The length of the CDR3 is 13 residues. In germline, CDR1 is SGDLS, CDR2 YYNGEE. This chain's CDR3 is CASSVEGGNTIYF. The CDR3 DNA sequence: TGTGCCAGCAGCGTAGAGGGGGGAAACACCATATATTTT.

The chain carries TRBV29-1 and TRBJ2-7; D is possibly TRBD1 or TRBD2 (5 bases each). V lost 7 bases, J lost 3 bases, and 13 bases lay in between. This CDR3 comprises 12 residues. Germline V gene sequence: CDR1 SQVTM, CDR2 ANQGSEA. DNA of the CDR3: TGCAGCGCTCGGGGCGGTTTCTACGAGCAGTACTTC. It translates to CSARGGFYEQYF.

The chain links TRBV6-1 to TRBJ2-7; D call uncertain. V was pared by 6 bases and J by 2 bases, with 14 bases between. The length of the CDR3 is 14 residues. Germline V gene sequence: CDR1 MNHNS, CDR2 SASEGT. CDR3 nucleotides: TGTGCCAGCAGACCGATGGTATTGGCCTACGAGCAGTACTTC. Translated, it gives CASRPMVLAYEQYF.

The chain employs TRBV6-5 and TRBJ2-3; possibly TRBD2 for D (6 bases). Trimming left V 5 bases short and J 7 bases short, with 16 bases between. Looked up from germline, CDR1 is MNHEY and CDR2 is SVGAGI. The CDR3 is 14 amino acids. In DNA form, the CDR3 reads TGTGCCAGCAGTCCCGGGGGTTCGCGAAATACGCAGTATTTT. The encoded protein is CASSPGGSRNTQYF.

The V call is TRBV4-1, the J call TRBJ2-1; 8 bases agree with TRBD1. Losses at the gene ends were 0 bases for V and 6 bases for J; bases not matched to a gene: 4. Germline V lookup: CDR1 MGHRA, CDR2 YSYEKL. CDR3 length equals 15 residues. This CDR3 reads CASSQDPQGVNEQFF. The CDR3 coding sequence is TGCGCCAGCAGCCAAGATCCACAGGGGGTCAATGAGCAGTTCTTC.

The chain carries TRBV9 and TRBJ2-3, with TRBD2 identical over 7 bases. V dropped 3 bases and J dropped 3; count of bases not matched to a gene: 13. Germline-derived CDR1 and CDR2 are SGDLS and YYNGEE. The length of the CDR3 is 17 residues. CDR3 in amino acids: CASSGPGGRGRTDTQYF. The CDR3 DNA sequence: TGTGCCAGCAGCGGACCAGGAGGGCGGGGGAGGACAGATACGCAGTATTTT.

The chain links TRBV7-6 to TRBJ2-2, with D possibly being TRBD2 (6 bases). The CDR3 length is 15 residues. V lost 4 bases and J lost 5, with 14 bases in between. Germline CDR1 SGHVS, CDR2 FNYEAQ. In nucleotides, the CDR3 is TGTGCCAGCAGCTCCCCCCTAGCGTCTACCGGGGAGCTGTTTTTT. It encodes CASSSPLASTGELFF. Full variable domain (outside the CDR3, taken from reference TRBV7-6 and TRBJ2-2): GAGVSQSPRYKVTKRGQDVALRCDPISGHVSLYWYRQALGQGPEFLTYFNYEAQQDKSGLPNDRFSAERPEGSISTLTIQRTEQRDSAMYRCASSSPLASTGELFFGEGSRLTVL.

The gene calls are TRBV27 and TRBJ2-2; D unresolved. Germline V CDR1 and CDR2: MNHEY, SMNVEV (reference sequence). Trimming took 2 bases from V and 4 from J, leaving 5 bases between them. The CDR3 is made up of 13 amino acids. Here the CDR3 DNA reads TGTGCCAGCAGTTTAGGGATCACCGGGGAGCTGTTTTTT. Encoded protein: CASSLGITGELFF.

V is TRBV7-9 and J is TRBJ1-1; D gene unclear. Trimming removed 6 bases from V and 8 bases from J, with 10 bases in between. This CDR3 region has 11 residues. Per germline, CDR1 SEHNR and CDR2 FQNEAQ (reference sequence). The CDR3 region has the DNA TGTGCCAGCAGGCGGGGTACGGAAGCTTTCTTT. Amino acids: CASRRGTEAFF. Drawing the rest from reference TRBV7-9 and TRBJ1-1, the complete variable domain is DTGVSQNPRHKITKRGQNVTFRCDPISEHNRLYWYRQTLGQGPEFLTYFQNEAQLEKSRLLSDRFSAERPKGSFSTLEIQRTEQGDSAMYLCASRRGTEAFFGQGTRLTVV.

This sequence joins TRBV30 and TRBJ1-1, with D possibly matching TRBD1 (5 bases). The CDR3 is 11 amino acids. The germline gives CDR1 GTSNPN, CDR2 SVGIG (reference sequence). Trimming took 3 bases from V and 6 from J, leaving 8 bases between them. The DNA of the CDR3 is TGTGCCTGGAGGTGGGGCCCTGAAGCTTTCTTT. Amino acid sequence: CAWRWGPEAFF.

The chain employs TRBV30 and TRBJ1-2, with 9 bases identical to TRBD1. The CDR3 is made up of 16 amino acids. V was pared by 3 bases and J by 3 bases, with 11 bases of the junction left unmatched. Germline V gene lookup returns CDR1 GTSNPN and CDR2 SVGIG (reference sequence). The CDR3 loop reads CAWSPPGQGPYYGYTF. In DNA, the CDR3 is TGTGCCTGGAGCCCCCCTGGACAGGGGCCTTACTATGGCTACACCTTC.

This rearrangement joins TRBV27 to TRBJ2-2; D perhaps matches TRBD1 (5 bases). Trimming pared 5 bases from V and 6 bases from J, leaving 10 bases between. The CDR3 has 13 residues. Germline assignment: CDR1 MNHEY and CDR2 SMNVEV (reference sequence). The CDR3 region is CASSDSGAGELFF. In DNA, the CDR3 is TGTGCCAGCAGTGACAGTGGGGCCGGGGAGCTGTTTTTT.

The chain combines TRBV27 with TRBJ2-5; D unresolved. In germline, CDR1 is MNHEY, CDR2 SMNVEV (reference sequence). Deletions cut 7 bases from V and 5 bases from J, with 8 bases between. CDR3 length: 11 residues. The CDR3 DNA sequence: TGTGCCAGCATCCTGGGGGAGACCCAGTACTTC. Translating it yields CASILGETQYF.

The CDR3 coding sequence is TGTGCCAGCGCTGGGGGTGAAGATACGCAGTATTTT. Translating it yields CASAGGEDTQYF. The V gene is TRBV11-2, the J gene TRBJ2-3; D is possibly TRBD1 or TRBD2 (5 bases each). The V end lost 8 bases, the J end lost 5 bases, and 11 bases lay between the germline ends. CDR1 and CDR2 (germline): SGHAT, FQNNGV. There are 12 residues in the CDR3.